The clone carrying this T cell receptor beta chain was detected ten times or more. CDR3 length equals 13 residues. The junction had 7 bases not matched to a gene; V was cut back by 3 bases and J by 8 bases. The germline CDR1 and CDR2 sequences are SQVTM and ANQGSEA. The record originates from a study of regulatory T cells in long-lasting Graves disease. The time point here: newly diagnosed GD, antithyroid drugs for less than 3 months. PBMC-derived RNA was used for the TCR library. According to the study, TCR beta libraries were built with iRepertoire HTBI primers and CDR3-region Arm-PCR. A single record per CDR3 protein comes from TCRdb applying MiXCR to the multiplex PCR reads. This table holds about 470,000 distinct CDR3 sequences, roughly 15% found once. The same sample was also used in a study of T cells in Graves' hyperthyroidism and ophthalmopathy. From that study: Graves' hyperthyroidism is called stable when ophthalmopathy does not progress within 18 months. First-round RT-PCR of the TCR CDR3 relied on the HTBI primer set. Stable hyperthyroidism was told apart from ophthalmopathy by a model built on 13 V-J features.

The source was peripheral blood mononuclear cells (PBMCs), collected at new diagnosis, from a patient treated with antithyroid drugs. V and J are TRBV29-1 and TRBJ2-5; 9 bases agree with TRBD2. The sequence was collected from a man between 40 and 49 years old with Graves disease. Written as DNA, the CDR3 is TGCAGCGTTGAGGTAGCGGGAGAGAGAACCCAGTACTTC. Its translation: CSVEVAGERTQYF.